This record covers a single T cell receptor (beta chain). Antigen unknown. This entry is derived from a study of T cell responses to AZD1222 COVID-19 vaccine. Clones were sequenced by immunoSEQ multiplex PCR, and TCRdb holds only the in-frame ones, with some missing. This table has approximately 150,000 clones, 88% appearing once. The V gene lost 3 bases and the J gene lost 3 bases, with 6 bases spanning the gap. The CDR3 loop spans 13 amino acids. Germline V CDR1 and CDR2: SEHNR, FQNEAQ (reference sequence). Study-wide results and caveats: Among spike-specific TCRs, nearly half reportedly target unmutated variant regions. The donor group comprised mostly white British people and more females; the analysis possibly underestimated clonal diversity.

Here the sequenced sample was peripheral blood, taken 28 days after the second dose of the MenACWY control vaccine. This TCR derives from an adult who received the MenACWY meningococcal vaccine as a control. V gene TRBV7-9 combines with J gene TRBJ1-5; D is undetermined. The CDR3 nucleotides are TGTGCCAGCAGCTTTGGGTTCAATCAGCCCCAGCATTTT. This translates into CASSFGFNQPQHF.